The source of this T cell receptor (beta chain) is a study of memory CD4+ T cells and cytomegalovirus serostatus. For the study at large: Of the healthy Belgian adults, 9 were CMV seropositive and about two dozen seronegative. Study-wide results and caveats: A US-trained random forest predicted CMV serostatus with median AUC around 0.92. Suggested: most of the CMV-linked TCR signature lies in CD4+ memory cells.

The CDR3 extends over 14 amino acids. The germline V gene encodes CDR1 SEHNR and CDR2 FQNEAQ (reference sequence). Germline trimming cut 7 bases from V and 2 bases from J; bases unmatched to any gene: 5. The sort gate was single viable CD3+CD4+CD8-CD45RO+ cells for memory CD4+ T cells. Assay: immunoSEQ multiplex PCR; the TCRdb copy retains only in-frame clones and omits some. The profile shows about 56,000 clones, about 80% of them singletons. Worth noting for this clone: What it binds is unknown.

V usage is TRBV7-9 and J usage is TRBJ1-1; TRBD1 matches 9 bases. The TCR originated in an adult in good health and CMV-seronegative. Sequenced material: memory CD4+ T cells from blood. CDR3 residues: CASISDRGNTEAFF. The CDR3 DNA is TGTGCCAGCATCTCGGACAGGGGCAACACTGAAGCTTTCTTT.